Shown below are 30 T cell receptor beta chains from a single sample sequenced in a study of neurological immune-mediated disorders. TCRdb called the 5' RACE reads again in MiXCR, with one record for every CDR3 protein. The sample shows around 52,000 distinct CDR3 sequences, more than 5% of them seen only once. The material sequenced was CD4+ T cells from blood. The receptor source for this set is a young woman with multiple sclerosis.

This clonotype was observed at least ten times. The CDR3 loop is CSVDLRSSGRPGGDEQFF. CDR3 nucleotides: TGCAGCGTTGATCTTCGATCTAGCGGGAGGCCCGGGGGGGATGAGCAGTTCTTC. The chain links TRBV29-1 to TRBJ2-1; 11 nucleotides match TRBD2. The J segment lost 8 bases and the V segment lost 3 bases, leaving 18 bases of the junction unmatched. The germline V gene encodes CDR1 SQVTM and CDR2 ANQGSEA. CDR3 length equals 18 residues.

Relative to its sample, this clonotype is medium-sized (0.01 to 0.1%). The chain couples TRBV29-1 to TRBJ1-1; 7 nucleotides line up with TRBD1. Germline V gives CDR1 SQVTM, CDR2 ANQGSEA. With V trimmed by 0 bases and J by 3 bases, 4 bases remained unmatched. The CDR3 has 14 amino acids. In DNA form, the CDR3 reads TGCAGCGTTGAAGAAAAGGGGGCAGACACTGAAGCTTTCTTT. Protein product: CSVEEKGADTEAFF.

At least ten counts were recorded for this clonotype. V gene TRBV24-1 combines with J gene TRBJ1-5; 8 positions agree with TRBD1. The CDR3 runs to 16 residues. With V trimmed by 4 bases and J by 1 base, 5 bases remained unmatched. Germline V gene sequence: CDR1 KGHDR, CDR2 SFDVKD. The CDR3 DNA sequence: TGTGCCACCAGTGACCCCGACAGGGGAAGCAATCAGCCCCAGCATTTT. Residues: CATSDPDRGSNQPQHF.

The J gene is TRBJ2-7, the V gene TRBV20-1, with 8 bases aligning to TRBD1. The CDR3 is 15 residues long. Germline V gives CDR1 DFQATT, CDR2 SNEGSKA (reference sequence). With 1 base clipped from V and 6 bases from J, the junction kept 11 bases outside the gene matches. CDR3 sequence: CSARVPGQGPSEQYF. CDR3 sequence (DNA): TGCAGTGCTAGAGTTCCCGGACAGGGTCCCAGCGAGCAGTACTTC.

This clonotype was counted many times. The CDR3 here is CSASGTSGARPVPDTQYF. The CDR3 DNA sequence: TGCAGTGCATCCGGGACTAGCGGGGCGCGGCCCGTACCAGATACGCAGTATTTT. The chain links TRBV20-1 to TRBJ2-3; 13 bases are a match to TRBD2. V dropped 6 bases and J dropped 4; count of bases not matched to a gene: 16. The CDR3 sequence is 18 residues long. Germline V gene sequence: CDR1 DFQATT, CDR2 SNEGSKA (reference sequence).

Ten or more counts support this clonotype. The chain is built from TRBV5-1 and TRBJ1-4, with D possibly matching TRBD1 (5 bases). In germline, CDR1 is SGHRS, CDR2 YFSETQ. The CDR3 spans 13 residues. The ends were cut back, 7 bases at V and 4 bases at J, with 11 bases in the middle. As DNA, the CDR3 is TGCGCCAGCGCGCAGGGTAATAATGAAAAACTGTTTTTT. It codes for CASAQGNNEKLFF.

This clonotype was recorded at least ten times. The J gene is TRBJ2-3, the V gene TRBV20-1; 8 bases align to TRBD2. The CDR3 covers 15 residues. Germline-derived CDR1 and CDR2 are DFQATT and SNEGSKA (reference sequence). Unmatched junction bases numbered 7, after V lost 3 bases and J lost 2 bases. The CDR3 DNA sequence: TGCAGTGCTAGGCTAAATAGCGGGACCACAGATACGCAGTATTTT. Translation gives CSARLNSGTTDTQYF.

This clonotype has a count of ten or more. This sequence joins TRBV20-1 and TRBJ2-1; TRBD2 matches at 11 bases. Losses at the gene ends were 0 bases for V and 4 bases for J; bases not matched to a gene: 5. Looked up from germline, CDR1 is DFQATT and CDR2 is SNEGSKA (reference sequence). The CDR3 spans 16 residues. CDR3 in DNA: TGCAGTGCTAGAGATCCTCGACTAGCGGGATACAATGAGCAGTTCTTC. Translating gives CSARDPRLAGYNEQFF.

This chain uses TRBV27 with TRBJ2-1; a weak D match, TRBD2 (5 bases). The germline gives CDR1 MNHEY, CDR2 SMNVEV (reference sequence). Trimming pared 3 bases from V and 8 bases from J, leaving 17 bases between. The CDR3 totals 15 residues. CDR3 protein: CASSLFPRAGDEQFF. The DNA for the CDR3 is TGTGCCAGCAGTTTGTTCCCTAGGGCCGGGGATGAGCAGTTCTTC.

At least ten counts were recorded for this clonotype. As DNA, the CDR3 is TGTGCCAGCAGCCGAAACAGGGAGATCACTGAAGCTTTCTTT. Amino acid sequence: CASSRNREITEAFF. The chain recombines TRBV7-8 with TRBJ1-1, with a possible D match to TRBD1 (6 bases). The CDR3 consists of 14 residues. Germline V lookup: CDR1 SGHVS, CDR2 FQNEAQ. Trimming left V 5 bases short and J 4 bases short, with 14 bases between.

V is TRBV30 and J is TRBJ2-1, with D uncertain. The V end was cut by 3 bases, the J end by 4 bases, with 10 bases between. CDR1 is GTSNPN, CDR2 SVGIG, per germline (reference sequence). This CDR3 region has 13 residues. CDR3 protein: CAWRVDGYNEQFF. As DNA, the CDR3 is TGTGCCTGGAGAGTAGACGGATACAATGAGCAGTTCTTC.

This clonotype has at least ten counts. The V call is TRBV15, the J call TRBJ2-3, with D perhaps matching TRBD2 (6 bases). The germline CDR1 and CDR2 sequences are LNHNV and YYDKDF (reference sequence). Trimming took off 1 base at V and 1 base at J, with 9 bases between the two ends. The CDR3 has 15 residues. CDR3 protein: CATSRVGGRTDTQYF. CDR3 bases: TGTGCCACCAGCAGAGTGGGGGGACGCACAGATACGCAGTATTTT. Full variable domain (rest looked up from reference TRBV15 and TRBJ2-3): DAMVIQNPRYQVTQFGKPVTLSCSQTLNHNVMYWYQQKSSQAPKLLFHYYDKDFNNEADTPDNFQSRRPNTSFCFLDIRSPGLGDTAMYLCATSRVGGRTDTQYFGPGTRLTVL.

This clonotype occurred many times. The CDR3 region has the DNA TGTGCCAGCAGCCCCAGGACCGATTCACCCCTCCACTTT. Its translation: CASSPRTDSPLHF. This sequence joins TRBV7-6 and TRBJ1-6; D is uncertain. Germline V CDR1 and CDR2: SGHVS, FNYEAQ. The germline V and J ends were trimmed by 5 bases and 8 bases, with 10 bases remaining between them. This CDR3 has 13 residues.

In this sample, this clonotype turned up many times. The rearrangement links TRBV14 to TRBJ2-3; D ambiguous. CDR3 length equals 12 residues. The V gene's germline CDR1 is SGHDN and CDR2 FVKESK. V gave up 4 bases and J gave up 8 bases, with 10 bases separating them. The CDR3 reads CASSREYLTQYF. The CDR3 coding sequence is TGTGCCAGCAGCCGAGAGTACCTTACGCAGTATTTT.

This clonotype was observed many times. As DNA, the CDR3 is TGTGCCAGCAGCCAACTTCTGCGGACTGGAAACACCATATATTTT. Amino acids: CASSQLLRTGNTIYF. This sequence joins TRBV3-1 and TRBJ1-3, with D unresolved. V lost 2 bases to trimming and J lost 2 bases, with 10 bases between them. This CDR3 spans 15 amino acids. The germline V gene has CDR1 LGHDT and CDR2 YNNKEL (reference sequence).

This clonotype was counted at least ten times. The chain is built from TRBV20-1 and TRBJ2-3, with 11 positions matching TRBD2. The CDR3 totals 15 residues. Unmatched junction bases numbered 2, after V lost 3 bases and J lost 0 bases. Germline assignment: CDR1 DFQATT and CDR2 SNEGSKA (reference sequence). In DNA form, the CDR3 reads TGCAGTGCTAGCCGACTAGCGGGGAGCACAGATACGCAGTATTTT. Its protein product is CSASRLAGSTDTQYF.

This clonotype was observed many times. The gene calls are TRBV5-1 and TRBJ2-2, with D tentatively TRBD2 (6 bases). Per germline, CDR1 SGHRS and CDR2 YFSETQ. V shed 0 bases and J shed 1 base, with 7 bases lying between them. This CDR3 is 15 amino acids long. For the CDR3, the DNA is TGCGCCAGCAGCTTGGCGGGAGTGAACACCGGGGAGCTGTTTTTT. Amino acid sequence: CASSLAGVNTGELFF.

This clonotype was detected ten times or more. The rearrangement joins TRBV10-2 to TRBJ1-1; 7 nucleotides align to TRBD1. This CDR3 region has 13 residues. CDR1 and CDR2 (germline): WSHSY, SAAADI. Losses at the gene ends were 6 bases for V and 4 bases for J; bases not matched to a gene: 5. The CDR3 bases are TGCGCCAGCAGCGCACAGGGGCGCACTGAAGCTTTCTTT. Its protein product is CASSAQGRTEAFF.

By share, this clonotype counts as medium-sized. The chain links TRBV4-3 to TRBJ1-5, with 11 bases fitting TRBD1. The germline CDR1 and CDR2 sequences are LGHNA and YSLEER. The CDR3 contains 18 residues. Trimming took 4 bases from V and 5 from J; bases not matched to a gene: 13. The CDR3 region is CASSRHWTGTGGYQPQHF. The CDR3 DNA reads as TGCGCCAGCAGCCGCCATTGGACCGGGACAGGGGGTTATCAGCCCCAGCATTTT.

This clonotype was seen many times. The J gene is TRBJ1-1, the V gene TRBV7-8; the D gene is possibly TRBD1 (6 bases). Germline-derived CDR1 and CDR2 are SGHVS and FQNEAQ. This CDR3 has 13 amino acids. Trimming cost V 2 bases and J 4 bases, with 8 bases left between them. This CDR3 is CASSLRGSTEAFF. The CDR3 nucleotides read TGTGCCAGCAGCTTAAGGGGGAGCACTGAAGCTTTCTTT.

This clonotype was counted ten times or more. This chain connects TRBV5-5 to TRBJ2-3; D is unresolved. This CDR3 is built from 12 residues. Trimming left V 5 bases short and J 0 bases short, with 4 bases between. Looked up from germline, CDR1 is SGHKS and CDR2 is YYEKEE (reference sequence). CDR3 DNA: TGTGCCAGCAGACTTAGCACAGATACGCAGTATTTT. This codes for CASRLSTDTQYF.

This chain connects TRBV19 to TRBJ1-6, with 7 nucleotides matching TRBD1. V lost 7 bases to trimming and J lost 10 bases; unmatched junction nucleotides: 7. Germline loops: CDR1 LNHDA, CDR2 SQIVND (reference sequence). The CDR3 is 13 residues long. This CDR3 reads CASTRAGGSPLHF. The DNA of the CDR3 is TGTGCCAGTACCAGAGCAGGGGGATCACCCCTCCACTTT.

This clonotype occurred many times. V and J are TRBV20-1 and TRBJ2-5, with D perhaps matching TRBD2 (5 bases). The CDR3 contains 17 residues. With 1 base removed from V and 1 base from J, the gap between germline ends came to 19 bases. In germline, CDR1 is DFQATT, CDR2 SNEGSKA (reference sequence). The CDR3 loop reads CSARGWGAFGRQETQYF. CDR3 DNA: TGCAGTGCTAGAGGGTGGGGAGCATTCGGCCGCCAAGAGACCCAGTACTTC.

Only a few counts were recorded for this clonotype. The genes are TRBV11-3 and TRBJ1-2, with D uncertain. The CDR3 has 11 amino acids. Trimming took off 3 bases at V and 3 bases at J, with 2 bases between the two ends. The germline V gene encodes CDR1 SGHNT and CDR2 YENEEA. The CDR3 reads CASSFYYGYTF. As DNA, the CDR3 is TGTGCCAGCAGCTTTTACTATGGCTACACCTTC.

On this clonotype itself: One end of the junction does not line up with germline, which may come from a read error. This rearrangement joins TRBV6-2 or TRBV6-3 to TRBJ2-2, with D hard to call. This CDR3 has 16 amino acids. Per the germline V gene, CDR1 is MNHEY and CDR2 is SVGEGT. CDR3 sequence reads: CACSYSIKLNTGELFF. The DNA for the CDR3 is TGTGCCTGCAGTTACTCTATCAAACTGAACACCGGGGAGCTGTTTTTT.

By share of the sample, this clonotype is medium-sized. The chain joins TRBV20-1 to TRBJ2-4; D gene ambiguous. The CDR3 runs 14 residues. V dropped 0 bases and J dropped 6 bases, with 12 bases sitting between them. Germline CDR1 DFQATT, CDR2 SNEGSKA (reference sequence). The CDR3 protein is CSAREALGRNIQYF. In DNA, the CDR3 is TGCAGTGCTAGAGAAGCGCTAGGAAGAAACATTCAGTACTTC.

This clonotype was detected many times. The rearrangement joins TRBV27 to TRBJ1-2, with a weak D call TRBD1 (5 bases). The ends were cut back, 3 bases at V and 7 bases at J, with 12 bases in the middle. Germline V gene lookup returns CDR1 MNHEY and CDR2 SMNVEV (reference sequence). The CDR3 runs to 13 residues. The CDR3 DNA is TGTGCCAGCAGTTTGGAGGGGAGAGGTGGCTACACCTTC. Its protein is CASSLEGRGGYTF.

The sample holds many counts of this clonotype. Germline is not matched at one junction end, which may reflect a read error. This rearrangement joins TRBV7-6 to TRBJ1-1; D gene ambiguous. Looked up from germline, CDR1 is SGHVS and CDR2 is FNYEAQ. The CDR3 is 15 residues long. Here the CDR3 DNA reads TGTGCCAGCACCTTACTGAACGGGGAGACGGCTGAAGCTTTCTTT. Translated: CASTLLNGETAEAFF. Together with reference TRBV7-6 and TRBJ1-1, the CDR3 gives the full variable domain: GAGVSQSPRYKVTKRGQDVALRCDPISGHVSLYWYRQALGQGPEFLTYFNYEAQQDKSGLPNDRFSAERPEGSISTLTIQRTEQRDSAMYRCASTLLNGETAEAFFGQGTRLTVV.

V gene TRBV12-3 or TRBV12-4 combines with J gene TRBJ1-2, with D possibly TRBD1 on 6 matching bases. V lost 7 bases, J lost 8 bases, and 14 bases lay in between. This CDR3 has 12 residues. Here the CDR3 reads CASTPGGGGYTF. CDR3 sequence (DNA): TGTGCCAGCACCCCCGGCGGGGGCGGCTACACCTTC.

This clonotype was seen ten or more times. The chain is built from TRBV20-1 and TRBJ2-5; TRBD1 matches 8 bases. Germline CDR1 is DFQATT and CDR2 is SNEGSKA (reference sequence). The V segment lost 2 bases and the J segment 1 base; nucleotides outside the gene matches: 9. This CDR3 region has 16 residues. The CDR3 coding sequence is TGCAGTGCTAGACCGAATCAGGGGGCATCCCAAGAGACCCAGTACTTC. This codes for CSARPNQGASQETQYF.